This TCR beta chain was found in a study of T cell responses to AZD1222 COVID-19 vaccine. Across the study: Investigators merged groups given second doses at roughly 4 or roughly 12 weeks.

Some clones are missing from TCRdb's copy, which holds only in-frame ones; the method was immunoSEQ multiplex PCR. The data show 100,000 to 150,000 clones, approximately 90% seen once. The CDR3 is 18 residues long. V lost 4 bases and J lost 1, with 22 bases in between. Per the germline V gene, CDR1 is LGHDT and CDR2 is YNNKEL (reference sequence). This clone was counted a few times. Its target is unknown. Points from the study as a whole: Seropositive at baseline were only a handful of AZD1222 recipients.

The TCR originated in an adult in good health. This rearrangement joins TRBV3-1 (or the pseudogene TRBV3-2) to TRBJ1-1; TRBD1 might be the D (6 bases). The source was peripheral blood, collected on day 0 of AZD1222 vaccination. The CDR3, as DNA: TGTGCCAGCAGCCTAGCCGGACAGCCAACCGTAGAGAACACTGAAGCTTTCTTT. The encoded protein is CASSLAGQPTVENTEAFF.